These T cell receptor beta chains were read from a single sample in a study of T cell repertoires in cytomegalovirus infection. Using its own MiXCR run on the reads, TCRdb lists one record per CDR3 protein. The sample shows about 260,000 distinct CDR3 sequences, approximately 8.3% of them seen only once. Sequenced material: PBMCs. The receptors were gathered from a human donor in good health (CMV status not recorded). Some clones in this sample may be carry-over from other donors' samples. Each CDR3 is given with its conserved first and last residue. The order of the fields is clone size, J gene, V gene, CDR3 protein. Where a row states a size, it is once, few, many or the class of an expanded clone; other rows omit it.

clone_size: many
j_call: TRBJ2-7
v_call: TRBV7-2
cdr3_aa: CASSLRVWEQYF

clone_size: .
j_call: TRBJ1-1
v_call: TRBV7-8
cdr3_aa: CASSLVRAGNTEAFF

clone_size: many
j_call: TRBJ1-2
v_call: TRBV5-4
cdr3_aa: CASSFGGPQDYGYTF

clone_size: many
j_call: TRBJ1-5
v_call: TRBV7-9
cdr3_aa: CASSFGDRVDQPQHF

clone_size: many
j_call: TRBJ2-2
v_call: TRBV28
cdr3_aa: CASSPTGRRTGELFF

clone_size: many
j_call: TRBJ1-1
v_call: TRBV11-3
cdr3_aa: CASSLSVEAFF

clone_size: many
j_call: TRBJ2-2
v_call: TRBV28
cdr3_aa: CASTFGIGGELFF

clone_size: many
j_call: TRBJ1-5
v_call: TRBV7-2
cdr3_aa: CASSPSPGSGNQPQHF

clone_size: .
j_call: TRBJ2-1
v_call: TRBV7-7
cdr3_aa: CASSLVVGPYNEQFF

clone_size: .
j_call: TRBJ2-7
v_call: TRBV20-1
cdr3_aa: CSAREGTSGRPYEQYF

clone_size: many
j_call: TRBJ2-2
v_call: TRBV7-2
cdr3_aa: CASSLVSGKTGELFF

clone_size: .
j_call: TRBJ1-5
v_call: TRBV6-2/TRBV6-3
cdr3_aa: CASKDGDQPQHF

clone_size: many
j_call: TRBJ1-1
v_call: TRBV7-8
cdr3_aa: CASSLVTGPNTEAFF

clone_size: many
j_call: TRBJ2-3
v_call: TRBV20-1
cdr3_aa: CSARLGLAGYTQYF

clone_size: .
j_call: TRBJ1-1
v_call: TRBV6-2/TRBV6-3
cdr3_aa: CASSYKLKDTEAFF

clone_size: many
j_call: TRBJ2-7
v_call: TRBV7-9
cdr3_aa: CASSESSGLRREQYF

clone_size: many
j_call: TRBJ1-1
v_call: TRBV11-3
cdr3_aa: CASSSHRGRFMNTEAFF